Listed below are T cell receptor beta chains from one sample, sequenced in a study of technical replicates of blood from a few donors. Data came from immunoSEQ multiplex PCR; TCRdb stores just in-frame clones and leaves some out. The table records about 100,000 clones, around 95% of them present only once. Sequencing input: T cells isolated from PBMCs. Receptors were obtained from a human donor in good health. The CDR3 runs from the conserved cysteine through the conserved F or W. D genes are given only for firm matches. Clone size is not always given. Where it is, it says once, few, many or a class for expanded clones.

TRBD1	TRBV5-1	14	TRBJ2-7	NA	CASSHGTGSHEQYF	TGCGCCAGCTCCCACGGGACAGGGAGCCACGAGCAGTACTTC
NA	TRBV5-1	13	TRBJ1-2	NA	CASSLGELYGYTF	TGCGCCAGCAGCTTGGGCGAACTGTATGGCTACACCTTC
NA	TRBV10-3	15	TRBJ2-7	few	CAISESKQGGSEQYF	TGTGCCATCAGTGAGTCGAAACAGGGGGGGAGCGAGCAGTACTTC
TRBD1	TRBV28	12	TRBJ2-7	NA	CASSFPGDRTYF	TGTGCCAGCAGTTTCCCTGGGGACAGGACGTACTTC
NA	TRBV7-2	16	TRBJ2-5	NA	CASSLEYRDLWETQYF	TGTGCCAGCAGCTTAGAATACCGGGACTTGTGGGAGACCCAGTACTTC
TRBD2	TRBV5-4	18	TRBJ2-2	NA	CASSSGLAGGRRSGELFF	TGTGCCAGCAGCTCGGGACTAGCGGGAGGGCGTAGGTCCGGGGAGCTGTTTTTT
NA	TRBV5-6	18	TRBJ2-3	NA	CASSSTGGATFLTDTQYF	TGTGCCAGCAGCTCAACAGGCGGGGCGACATTCCTCACAGATACGCAGTATTTT
NA	TRBV2	14	TRBJ2-1	NA	CASMGGQRYNEQFF	TGTGCCAGCATGGGGGGACAGAGATACAATGAGCAGTTCTTC
NA	TRBV19	13	TRBJ1-1	once	CASSITRNTEAFF	TGTGCCAGTAGTATTACGAGGAACACTGAAGCTTTCTTT
NA	TRBV28	15	TRBJ2-4	NA	CASSQYRLAKNIQYF	TGTGCCAGCAGCCAGTACCGACTAGCCAAAAACATTCAGTACTTC
TRBD1	TRBV5-1	13	TRBJ2-3	once	CASKQGEGDTQYF	TGCGCCAGCAAACAGGGGGAAGGGGATACGCAGTATTTT
NA	TRBV27	13	TRBJ2-7	NA	CASGRTLIHEQYF	TGTGCCAGCGGGCGGACACTTATCCACGAGCAGTACTTC
NA	TRBV28	17	TRBJ1-2	NA	CASSGVEGTKENYGYTF	TGTGCCAGCAGTGGGGTGGAGGGAACGAAAGAAAACTATGGCTACACCTTC
TRBD1	TRBV5-1	15	TRBJ2-2	NA	CASSFTGANTGELFF	TGCGCCAGCAGCTTTACAGGGGCAAACACCGGGGAGCTGTTTTTT
TRBD2	TRBV29-1	13	TRBJ2-7	NA	CSVKTSANYEQYF	TGCAGCGTTAAGACTAGCGCAAACTACGAGCAGTACTTC
NA	TRBV20-1	11	TRBJ1-2	NA	CSASVNYGYTF	TGCAGTGCTAGCGTTAACTATGGCTACACCTTC
TRBD2	TRBV4-1	15	TRBJ2-1	NA	CASSQGLAGENEQFF	TGCGCCAGCAGCCAAGGACTAGCGGGGGAAAATGAGCAGTTCTTC
NA	TRBV2	17	TRBJ2-2	NA	CASSLLGEGGNTGELFF	TGTGCCAGCAGTCTCCTGGGGGAGGGGGGAAACACCGGGGAGCTGTTTTTT
NA	TRBV6-5	13	TRBJ2-1	NA	CASKGGWYNEQFF	TGTGCCAGCAAAGGAGGGTGGTACAATGAGCAGTTCTTC
NA	TRBV4-1	15	TRBJ1-1	few	CASSPPRRVNTEAFF	TGCGCCAGCAGCCCCCCGAGACGGGTTAACACTGAAGCTTTCTTT
TRBD1	TRBV15	12	TRBJ2-2	NA	CATRTGTGELFF	TGTGCCACCAGGACAGGGACCGGGGAGCTGTTTTTT
TRBD1	TRBV6-5	15	TRBJ1-1	NA	CASSPGTVLGTEAFF	TGTGCCAGCAGTCCCGGGACAGTCTTAGGGACTGAAGCTTTCTTT
NA	TRBV7-9	14	TRBJ2-6	NA	CASSFSSGANVLTF	TGTGCCAGCAGCTTTAGCTCTGGGGCCAACGTCCTGACTTTC
TRBD2	TRBV7-2	17	TRBJ2-7	NA	CASSSIRASGEIYEQYF	TGTGCCAGCAGCTCCATTCGAGCTAGCGGGGAAATCTACGAGCAGTACTTC
TRBD1	TRBV25-1	15	TRBJ1-2	NA	CASSEYTTGGYGYTF	TGTGCCAGCAGTGAATATACGACAGGGGGCTATGGCTACACCTTC
NA	TRBV13	19	TRBJ2-6	NA	CASSFPPGHGFSGANVLTF	TGTGCCAGCAGCTTTCCACCGGGACACGGTTTCTCGGGGGCCAACGTCCTGACTTTC
TRBD2	TRBV4-1	17	TRBJ2-7	NA	CASSQDPVRASGYEQYF	TGCGCCAGCAGCCAAGATCCGGTGCGGGCTAGCGGGTACGAGCAGTACTTC
NA	TRBV6-1	14	TRBJ2-5	NA	CASSEAGGPETQYF	TGTGCCAGCAGTGAAGCGGGGGGGCCGGAGACCCAGTACTTC